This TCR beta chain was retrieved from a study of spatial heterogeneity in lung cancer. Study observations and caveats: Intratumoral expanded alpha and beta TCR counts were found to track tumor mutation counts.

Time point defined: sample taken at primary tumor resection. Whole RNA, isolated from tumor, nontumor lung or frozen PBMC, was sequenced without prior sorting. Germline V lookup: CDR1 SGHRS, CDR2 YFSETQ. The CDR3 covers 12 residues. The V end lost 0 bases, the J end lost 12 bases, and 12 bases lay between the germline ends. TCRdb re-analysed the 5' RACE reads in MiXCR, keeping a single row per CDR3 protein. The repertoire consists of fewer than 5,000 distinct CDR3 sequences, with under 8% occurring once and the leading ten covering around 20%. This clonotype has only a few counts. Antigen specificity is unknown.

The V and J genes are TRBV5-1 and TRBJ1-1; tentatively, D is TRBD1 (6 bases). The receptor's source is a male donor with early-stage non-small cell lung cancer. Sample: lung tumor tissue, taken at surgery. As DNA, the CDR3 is TGCGCCAGCAGCTTGGGGCAGGGGTCGACTTTCTTT. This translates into CASSLGQGSTFF.